The 3 T cell receptor beta chains listed next were all sequenced from one sample in a study of CD8 T cells in Susac syndrome. RNA totalling roughly 0.45 to 1 ug underwent reverse transcription with random hexamers. Using its own MiXCR run on the immunoSEQ multiplex PCR reads, TCRdb lists one record per CDR3 protein. The sample lists a few hundred thousand distinct CDR3 sequences, around nine tenths occurring once. Sample: CD8+ T cells from PBMCs. The receptor set was obtained from a human donor with multiple sclerosis.

V gene TRBV7-9 combines with J gene TRBJ2-7, with D uncertain. This CDR3 is built from 15 residues. The germline V and J ends were trimmed by 2 bases and 2 bases, with 13 bases remaining between them. Germline V gives CDR1 SEHNR, CDR2 FQNEAQ (reference sequence). CDR3 in amino acids: CASSLSAAGPYEQYF. The CDR3 DNA follows: TGTGCCAGCAGCTTATCGGCGGCCGGGCCCTACGAGCAGTACTTC.

The chain has TRBV6-5 and TRBJ2-1, with 7 bases aligning to TRBD2. The J segment lost 13 bases and the V segment lost 6 bases, leaving 12 bases of the junction unmatched. The germline V gene has CDR1 MNHEY and CDR2 SVGAGI. CDR3 length: 13 residues. This CDR3 reads CASRAGTTMYQFF. CDR3 nucleotides: TGTGCCAGCAGAGCCGGGACTACCATGTACCAGTTCTTC.

The chain links TRBV12-3 or TRBV12-4 to TRBJ2-1; D possibly corresponds to TRBD2 (5 bases). The V end lost 1 base, the J end lost 2 bases, and 9 bases lay between the germline ends. This CDR3 region has 15 residues. The CDR3 DNA sequence: TGTGCCAGCAGTTTAGGGCCGGGAACCTACAATGAGCAGTTCTTC. Amino acids: CASSLGPGTYNEQFF.